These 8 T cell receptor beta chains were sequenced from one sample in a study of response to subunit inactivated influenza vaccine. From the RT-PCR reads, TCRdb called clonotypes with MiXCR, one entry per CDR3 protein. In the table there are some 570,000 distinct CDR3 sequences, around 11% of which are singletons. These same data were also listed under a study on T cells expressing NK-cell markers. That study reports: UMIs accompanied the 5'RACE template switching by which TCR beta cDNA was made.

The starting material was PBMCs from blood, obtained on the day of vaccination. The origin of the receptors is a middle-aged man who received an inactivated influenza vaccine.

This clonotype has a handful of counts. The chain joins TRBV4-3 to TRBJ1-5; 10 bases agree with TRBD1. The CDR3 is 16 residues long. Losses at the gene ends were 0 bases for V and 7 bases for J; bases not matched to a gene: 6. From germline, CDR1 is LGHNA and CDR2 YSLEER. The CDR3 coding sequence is TGCGCCAGCAGCCAAGATTCCGGGACAGGGGTACAGCCCCAGCATTTT. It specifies CASSQDSGTGVQPQHF.

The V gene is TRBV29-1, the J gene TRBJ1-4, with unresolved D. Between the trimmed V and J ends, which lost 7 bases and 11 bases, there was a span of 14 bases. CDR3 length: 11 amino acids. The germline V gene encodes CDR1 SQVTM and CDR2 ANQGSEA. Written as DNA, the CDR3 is TGCAGCGCGGACGGTGGGGAGAAACTGTTTTTT. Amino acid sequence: CSADGGEKLFF.

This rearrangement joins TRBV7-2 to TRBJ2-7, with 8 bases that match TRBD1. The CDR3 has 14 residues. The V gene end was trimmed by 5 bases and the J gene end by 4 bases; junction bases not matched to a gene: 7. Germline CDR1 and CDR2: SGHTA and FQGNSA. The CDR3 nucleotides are TGTGCCAGCAGCCCCGCAGGGGGCGGATACGAGCAGTACTTC. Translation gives CASSPAGGGYEQYF.

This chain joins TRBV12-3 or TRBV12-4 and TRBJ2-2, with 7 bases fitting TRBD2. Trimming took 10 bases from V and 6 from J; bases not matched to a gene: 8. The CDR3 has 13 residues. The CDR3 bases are TGTGCCACCGGGCGGGAGTTGGCCGGGGAGCTGTTTTTT. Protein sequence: CATGRELAGELFF.

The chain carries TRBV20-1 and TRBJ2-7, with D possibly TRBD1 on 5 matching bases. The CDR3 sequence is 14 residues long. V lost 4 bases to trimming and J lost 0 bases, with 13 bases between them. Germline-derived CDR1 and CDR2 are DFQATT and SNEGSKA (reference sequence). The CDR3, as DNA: TGCAGTGCTACACAGGTATTCAGCTCCTACGAGCAGTACTTC. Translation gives CSATQVFSSYEQYF.

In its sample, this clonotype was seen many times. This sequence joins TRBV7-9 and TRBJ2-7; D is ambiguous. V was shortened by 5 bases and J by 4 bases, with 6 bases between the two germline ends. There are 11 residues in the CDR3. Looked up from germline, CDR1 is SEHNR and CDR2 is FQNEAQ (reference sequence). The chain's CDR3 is CASSAKYEQYF. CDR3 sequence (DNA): TGTGCCAGCAGCGCCAAATACGAGCAGTACTTC.

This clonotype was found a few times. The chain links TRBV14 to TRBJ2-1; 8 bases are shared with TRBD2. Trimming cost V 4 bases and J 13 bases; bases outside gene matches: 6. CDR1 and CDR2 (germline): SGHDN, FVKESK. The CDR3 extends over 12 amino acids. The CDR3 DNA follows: TGTGCCAGCAGCCGGACTAGCTTAGGTCAGTTCTTC. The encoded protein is CASSRTSLGQFF.

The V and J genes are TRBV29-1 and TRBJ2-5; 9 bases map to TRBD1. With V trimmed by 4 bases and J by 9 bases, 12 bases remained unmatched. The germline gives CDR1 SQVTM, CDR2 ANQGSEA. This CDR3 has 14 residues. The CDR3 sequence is CSVVPQGAFSAQYF. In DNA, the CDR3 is TGCAGCGTTGTCCCACAGGGGGCTTTCTCCGCCCAGTACTTC.